The TCR beta chain described here comes from a study of PD-L1 blockade in urothelial cancer (dated by TCRdb to the late 2010s). With respect to the entire study: Every patient began therapy in the mid-2010s and was given atezolizumab 1,200 mg intravenously every 3 weeks. About 90% of the roughly 29 patients were males with bladder-origin urothelial cancer, and about 60% of the 29 reported a prior smoking history. An ECOG performance status of 0 or 1 was recorded for the patients, and 0 to 3 prior chemotherapy regimens had been received by the patients. Blood samples were analyzed at two time points: 3 weeks after treatment start (second dose) and 6 weeks after treatment start. Blood samples yielded a median of about 150,000 T cells and 65,000 to 95,000 unique TCRs, with median clonality 0.080. The study, an exploratory multi-omic analysis, examined somatic, immune and clinical correlates of response to PD-L1 blockade with atezolizumab in urothelial cancer. TCR sequencing covered pretreatment tumor samples and matched, serially collected peripheral blood taken before and after atezolizumab treatment. Durable clinical benefit was defined as a progression-free survival longer than 6 months, and TCR features were additionally tested against progression-free survival and overall survival. In the same patients, pretreatment tumors underwent whole exome sequencing and RNA sequencing in addition to TCR sequencing. Nine patients achieved durable clinical benefit and approximately 19 did not. Pretreatment blood TCR-seq was available for about 27 patients, at least one posttreatment blood collection was obtained for about 24 patients, and tumor TCR-seq was available for about 24 patients. What the work shows at the level of the full study, not this receptor alone: A pretreatment peripheral blood TCR clonality below the median was linked to improved progression-free and overall survival. Because the sample size was small (n ≈ 29) and many of the analyses were exploratory, the results are meant to be hypothesis-generating. At 3 weeks after the start of treatment, tumor-associated TCR clones in peripheral blood had expanded more in patients with durable benefit (n of about 22, p = 0.022).

The germline V gene gives CDR1 as SGHRS and CDR2 as YFSETQ. From cysteine to phenylalanine, the CDR3 is 15 amino acids long. The retained sequence is limited to the CDR3, 45 bases, with the frame set at the first base. V is trimmed back by 0 bases and J by 4 bases, and the junction contains 4 bases that no gene match accounts for. Synthetic TCR analog templates were spiked into each PCR so that absolute template abundance could be estimated from read counts. The immunoSEQ assay was used to amplify TCRbeta CDR3 regions from genomic DNA with bias-controlled V and J gene primers. Sequencing of rearranged TCRbeta segments was performed at approximately 20X coverage. On the authors' methods: Sequencing errors were corrected by clustering, and CDR3s were annotated against IMGT so that V, D and J genes could be assigned. Downstream analyses used only productive TCRbeta rearrangements, leaving out any out-of-frame or stop-codon sequences. To compute clonality, Shannon entropy was normalized by the log of the number of unique productive sequences and then subtracted from one. Fisher's exact test with Benjamini-Hochberg correction, using a cutoff of adjusted p below 0.01, was how clones that differed between time points or between blood and tumor were identified. This immuneACCESS table, as held by TCRdb, lists in-frame sequences with V and J called but not all clones. Of the missing ones, under half trace to an unresolved V gene in checked studies; the others have no known cause. V and J calls and clone size follow that table, whereas D and trimming were derived from the DNA. The sample table records 53,000 or so clones; 85% to 90% of these occur just once. The ten largest account for 2% to 2.5% of the sample.

The time point label on this specimen signifies: peripheral blood 6 weeks after treatment start. The cohort comprised roughly 30 patients with locally advanced or metastatic urothelial carcinoma treated at Memorial Sloan Kettering on a trial protocol. Peripheral blood mononuclear cells were collected pretreatment and during treatment, with between 1 and 8 total time points per patient. The Qiagen DNeasy Blood extraction kit was used to purify genomic DNA from total PBMCs and tumor samples. PBMCs were collected pretreatment and during treatment and were isolated and stored as previously described. As for this clone: The antigen it binds to is not known. Base qualities are not provided; no much larger clone lies one nucleotide away.

The sequence was obtained from a man aged 55 to 69 with urothelial cancer. The V and J genes are TRBV5-1 and TRBJ2-5; 9 central nucleotides agree with TRBD1. Sequencing was performed on PBMCs, taken around atezolizumab (anti-PD-L1) treatment. The bases are TGCGCCAGCAGCTTGGTCGGGACAGGGCGAGAGACCCAGTACTTC. This gives the protein CASSLVGTGRETQYF.